These 20 T cell receptor beta chains came from one sample sequenced in a study of shared clonotypes between healthy human individuals. Only in-frame clones appear in the TCRdb table, and some are missing; sequencing was by immunoSEQ multiplex PCR. Among about 380,000 clones listed, 96% were seen once. Sequenced material: memory CD8+ T cells sorted from blood. Subset denoted: CD45RO+ cells pooled with CCR7-negative TemRA cells. These receptors came from a man aged 30 to 39 in good health.

The chain couples TRBV5-4 to TRBJ2-7, with 10 bases that match TRBD2. The V gene's germline CDR1 is SGHNT and CDR2 YYREEE (reference sequence). V lost 4 bases and J lost 5; bases outside the gene matches: 3. The CDR3 length is 13 residues. Here the CDR3 DNA reads TGTGCCAGCAGCAAAGGGACTAGCGACGAGCAGTACTTC. It translates to CASSKGTSDEQYF.

The chain employs TRBV10-1 and TRBJ2-1; TRBD1 matches 7 bases. Trimming cost V 8 bases and J 6 bases; bases outside gene matches: 7. The CDR3 consists of 13 residues. Germline V CDR1 and CDR2: WNHNN, SYGVQD (reference sequence). The CDR3: CASPTGFGNEQFF. CDR3 coding DNA: TGCGCCAGCCCGACAGGGTTCGGCAATGAGCAGTTCTTC.

V gene TRBV5-8 combines with J gene TRBJ1-1; D may be TRBD1 (5 bases). CDR1 and CDR2 from the germline V gene are SGHTS and YDEGEE. V lost 0 bases and J 0 bases, leaving 6 bases between the germline ends. The CDR3 is made up of 14 amino acids. This CDR3 reads CASSLGRVNTEAFF. CDR3 bases: TGTGCCAGCAGCTTGGGCAGGGTGAACACTGAAGCTTTCTTT.

The rearrangement joins TRBV29-1 to TRBJ1-4; 8 bases are a match to TRBD1. The germline V gene has CDR1 SQVTM and CDR2 ANQGSEA. V lost 5 bases, J lost 8 bases, and 4 bases stayed unmatched. This CDR3 comprises 12 residues. CDR3 DNA: TGCAGCGTTCGGACAGGGAAGGAAAAACTGTTTTTT. Residues: CSVRTGKEKLFF.

The gene calls are TRBV7-9 and TRBJ2-1, with D maybe TRBD2 (5 bases). Germline V gives CDR1 SEHNR, CDR2 FQNEAQ (reference sequence). The CDR3 has 14 amino acids. V was cut by 0 bases and J by 8 bases, with 11 bases left in between. The CDR3 protein is CASSLAEGGHEQFF. Here the CDR3 DNA reads TGTGCCAGCAGCTTAGCTGAAGGCGGGCATGAGCAGTTCTTC.

This clone has a handful of counts. The CDR3, as DNA: TGTGCCAGCAGTACGACAGGTTACACCGGGGAGCTGTTTTTT. This translates into CASSTTGYTGELFF. The gene calls are TRBV27 and TRBJ2-2; D is perhaps TRBD1 (6 bases). This CDR3 spans 14 amino acids. V was shortened by 5 bases and J by 3 bases, with 10 bases between the two germline ends. Germline V gene sequence: CDR1 MNHEY, CDR2 SMNVEV (reference sequence).

The rearrangement joins TRBV7-9 to TRBJ2-3; D possibly corresponds to TRBD2 (6 bases). The CDR3 loop spans 16 amino acids. Germline CDR1 and CDR2: SEHNR and FQNEAQ (reference sequence). The V and J ends lost 0 bases and 4 bases respectively, with 14 bases between them. DNA of the CDR3: TGTGCCAGCAGCTTAGCAAGGAGGGAGTTAGCAGATACGCAGTATTTT. This gives the protein CASSLARRELADTQYF. Supplemented by reference TRBV7-9 and TRBJ2-3, the full variable domain reads DTGVSQNPRHKITKRGQNVTFRCDPISEHNRLYWYRQTLGQGPEFLTYFQNEAQLEKSRLLSDRFSAERPKGSFSTLEIQRTEQGDSAMYLCASSLARRELADTQYFGPGTRLTVL.

The J gene is TRBJ2-3, the V gene TRBV21-1; the table's D gene call, TRBD2, was not cross checked with the DNA. TRBV21-1 is labeled a pseudogene. The CDR3 contains 13 residues. CDR3 in DNA: TGTGCCAGCAGCAAACGGACTGCCGCTACGCAGTATTTT. It encodes CASSKRTAATQYF.

The chain couples TRBV9 to TRBJ1-2; possible D gene TRBD1, 5 bases. The CDR3 is made up of 13 amino acids. V was trimmed by 0 bases and J by 7 bases, leaving 10 bases between them. Germline V gene sequence: CDR1 SGDLS, CDR2 YYNGEE. CDR3 in DNA: TGTGCCAGCAGCGTAGCCCGGGACGGTGGCTACACCTTC. It encodes CASSVARDGGYTF.

The chain uses TRBV5-5 and TRBJ2-7, with a tentative D call TRBD2 (5 bases). The CDR3 spans 13 residues. CDR1 is SGHKS, CDR2 YYEKEE, per germline (reference sequence). Trimming took 0 bases from V and 7 from J, leaving 11 bases between them. The CDR3 DNA is TGTGCCAGCAGCTTGGAGGGCACGGGAGAGCAGTACTTC. It translates to CASSLEGTGEQYF.

This clone has only one observation. The chain combines TRBV7-9 with TRBJ2-7; 7 positions agree with TRBD2. Losses at the gene ends were 5 bases for V and 5 bases for J; bases not matched to a gene: 18. Germline V gene sequence: CDR1 SEHNR, CDR2 FQNEAQ (reference sequence). The length of the CDR3 is 17 residues. The CDR3 nucleotides read TGTGCCAGCAGCCCAAAACTAGCGTCTCCCCGGGTGAACGAGCAGTACTTC. Encoded protein: CASSPKLASPRVNEQYF. Looking up the rest from reference TRBV7-9 and TRBJ2-7 gives the full variable domain: DTGVSQNPRHKITKRGQNVTFRCDPISEHNRLYWYRQTLGQGPEFLTYFQNEAQLEKSRLLSDRFSAERPKGSFSTLEIQRTEQGDSAMYLCASSPKLASPRVNEQYFGPGTRLTVT.

This chain connects TRBV27 to TRBJ2-4, with 7 bases fitting TRBD1. The CDR3 consists of 13 residues. Germline assignment: CDR1 MNHEY and CDR2 SMNVEV (reference sequence). V shed 10 bases and J 8 bases; nucleotides not matched to a gene: 11. The CDR3 DNA reads TGTGCCACTTCGGGGACAGCCTTGGACATTCAGTACTTC. Residues: CATSGTALDIQYF.

V gene TRBV6-5 combines with J gene TRBJ1-4; TRBD1 matches 7 bases. Trimming at V came to 6 bases and at J to 4 bases, leaving 5 bases not matched to a gene. Germline CDR1 is MNHEY and CDR2 is SVGAGI. The CDR3 consists of 14 residues. Written as DNA, the CDR3 is TGTGCCAGCAGGGAGACAGGGCTTAATGAAAAACTGTTTTTT. Its protein is CASRETGLNEKLFF.

The CDR3 reads CASSLDRGGPQHF. The CDR3 DNA is TGCGCCAGCAGCTTGGATCGCGGGGGGCCCCAGCATTTT. The rearrangement uses TRBV5-1 and TRBJ1-5, with D perhaps matching TRBD1 (5 bases). V was trimmed by 0 bases and J by 9 bases, leaving 10 bases between them. Germline-derived CDR1 and CDR2 are SGHRS and YFSETQ. CDR3 length equals 13 residues. The whole variable domain, remainder taken from reference TRBV5-1 and TRBJ1-5, is KAGVTQTPRYLIKTRGQQVTLSCSPISGHRSVSWYQQTPGQGLQFLFEYFSETQRNKGNFPGRFSGRQFSNSRSEMNVSTLELGDSALYLCASSLDRGGPQHFGDGTRLSIL.

The CDR3, as DNA: TGTGCCATCAGCCCCGGGGTCGAGCAGTACTTC. Amino acid sequence: CAISPGVEQYF. The chain joins TRBV10-3 to TRBJ2-7; perhaps TRBD2 as D (5 bases). Per germline, CDR1 ENHRY and CDR2 SYGVKD. Trimming removed 6 bases from V and 6 bases from J, with 9 bases in between. CDR3 length: 11 amino acids.

The chain carries TRBV5-6 and TRBJ1-4, with D perhaps matching TRBD1 (5 bases). Germline V lookup: CDR1 SGHDT, CDR2 YYEEEE. Deletions cut 4 bases from V and 2 bases from J, with 21 bases between. The CDR3 length is 18 residues. CDR3 in DNA: TGTGCCAGCAGCGCATGGGTGGGGGTACAGCGGACTAATGAAAAACTGTTTTTT. This translates into CASSAWVGVQRTNEKLFF.

This clone was found once. V usage is TRBV10-2 and J usage is TRBJ1-5; a weak D match, TRBD1 (5 bases). The CDR3 runs to 14 residues. V lost 8 bases and J 0 bases, leaving 11 bases between the germline ends. CDR1 WSHSY and CDR2 SAAADI come from the germline V gene. The DNA of the CDR3 is TGCGCCAGCCGAGCGGGGCTTAGCAATCAGCCCCAGCATTTT. Amino acids: CASRAGLSNQPQHF.

V is TRBV2 and J is TRBJ2-2; a weak D match, TRBD2 (5 bases). Per germline, CDR1 SNHLY and CDR2 FYNNEI. The CDR3 sequence is 13 residues long. The V and J ends lost 7 bases and 5 bases respectively, with 11 bases between them. CDR3 residues: CASNGEFTGELFF. The CDR3 DNA is TGTGCCAGCAATGGGGAGTTTACCGGGGAGCTGTTTTTT.

J is TRBJ2-7 and V is TRBV7-8; the match to TRBD1 covers 9 bases. Germline V gives CDR1 SGHVS, CDR2 FQNEAQ. CDR3 size: 15 residues. V dropped 5 bases and J dropped 5; count of bases not matched to a gene: 10. The CDR3 reads CASSPPRTGVHEQYF. The CDR3 DNA follows: TGTGCCAGCAGCCCACCTCGGACAGGGGTGCACGAGCAGTACTTC.

The chain recombines TRBV19 with TRBJ2-7; 8 bases line up with TRBD1. The germline V gene encodes CDR1 LNHDA and CDR2 SQIVND (reference sequence). The length of the CDR3 is 16 residues. Trimming took 5 bases from V and 3 from J; bases not matched to a gene: 12. CDR3: CASSPGTGGTVYEQYF. The CDR3 region has the DNA TGTGCCAGTAGTCCGGGGACAGGCGGGACGGTCTACGAGCAGTACTTC. The full variable domain, in which reference TRBV19 and TRBJ2-7 provide the parts outside the CDR3, is DGGITQSPKYLFRKEGQNVTLSCEQNLNHDAMYWYRQDPGQGLRLIYYSQIVNDFQKGDIAEGYSVSREKKESFPLTVTSAQKNPTAFYLCASSPGTGGTVYEQYFGPGTRLTVT.